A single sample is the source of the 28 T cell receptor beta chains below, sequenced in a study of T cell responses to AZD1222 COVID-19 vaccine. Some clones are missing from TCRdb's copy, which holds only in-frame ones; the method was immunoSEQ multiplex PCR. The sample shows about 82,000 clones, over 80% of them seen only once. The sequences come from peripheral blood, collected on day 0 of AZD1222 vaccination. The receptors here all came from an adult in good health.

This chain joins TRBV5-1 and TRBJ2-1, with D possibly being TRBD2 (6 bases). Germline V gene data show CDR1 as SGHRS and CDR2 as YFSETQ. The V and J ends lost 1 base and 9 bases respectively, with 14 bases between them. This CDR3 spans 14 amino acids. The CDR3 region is CASSLSARDGEQFF. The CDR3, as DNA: TGCGCCAGCAGCTTGAGTGCGCGGGACGGTGAGCAGTTCTTC.

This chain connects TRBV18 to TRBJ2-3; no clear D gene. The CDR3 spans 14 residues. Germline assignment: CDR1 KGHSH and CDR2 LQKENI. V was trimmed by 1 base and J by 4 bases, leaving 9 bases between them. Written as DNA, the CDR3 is TGTGCCAGCTCACCACGCGACGGCGCAGATACGCAGTATTTT. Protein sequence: CASSPRDGADTQYF. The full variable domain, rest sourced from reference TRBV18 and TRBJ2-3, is NAGVMQNPRHLVRRRGQEARLRCSPMKGHSHVYWYRQLPEEGLKFMVYLQKENIIDESGMPKERFSAEFPKEGPSILRIQQVVRGDSAAYFCASSPRDGADTQYFGPGTRLTVL.

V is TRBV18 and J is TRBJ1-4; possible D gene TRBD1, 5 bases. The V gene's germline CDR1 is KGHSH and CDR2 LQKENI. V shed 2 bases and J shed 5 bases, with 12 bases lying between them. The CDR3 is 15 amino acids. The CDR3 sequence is CASSPSVGPNEKLFF. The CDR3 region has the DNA TGTGCCAGCTCACCATCCGTGGGGCCAAATGAAAAACTGTTTTTT. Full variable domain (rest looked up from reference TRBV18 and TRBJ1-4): NAGVMQNPRHLVRRRGQEARLRCSPMKGHSHVYWYRQLPEEGLKFMVYLQKENIIDESGMPKERFSAEFPKEGPSILRIQQVVRGDSAAYFCASSPSVGPNEKLFFGSGTQLSVL.

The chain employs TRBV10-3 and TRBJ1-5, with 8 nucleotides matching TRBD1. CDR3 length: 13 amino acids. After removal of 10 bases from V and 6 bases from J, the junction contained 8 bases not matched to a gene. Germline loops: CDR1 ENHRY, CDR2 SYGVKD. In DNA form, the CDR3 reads TGTGCCAGCTCGACAGGGGTTGGTCAGCCCCAGCATTTT. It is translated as CASSTGVGQPQHF.

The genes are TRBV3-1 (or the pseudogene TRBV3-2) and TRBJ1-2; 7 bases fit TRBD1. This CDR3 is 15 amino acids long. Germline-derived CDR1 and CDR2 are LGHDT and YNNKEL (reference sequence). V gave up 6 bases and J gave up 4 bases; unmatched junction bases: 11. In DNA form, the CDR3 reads TGTGCCAGCAGAGATGAAGACAGGGCCTTCTATGGCTACACCTTC. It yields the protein CASRDEDRAFYGYTF.

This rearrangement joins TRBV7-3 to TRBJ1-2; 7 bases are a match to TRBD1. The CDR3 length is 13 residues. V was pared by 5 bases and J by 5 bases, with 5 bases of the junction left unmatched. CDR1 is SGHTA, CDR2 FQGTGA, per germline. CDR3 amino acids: CASSGGTAYGYTF. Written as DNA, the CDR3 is TGTGCCAGCAGCGGCGGGACAGCTTATGGCTACACCTTC. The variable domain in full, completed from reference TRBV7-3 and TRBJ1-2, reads GAGVSQTPSNKVTEKGKYVELRCDPISGHTALYWYRQSLGQGPEFLIYFQGTGAADDSGLPNDRFFAVRPEGSVSTLKIQRTERGDSAVYLCASSGGTAYGYTFGSGTRLTVV.

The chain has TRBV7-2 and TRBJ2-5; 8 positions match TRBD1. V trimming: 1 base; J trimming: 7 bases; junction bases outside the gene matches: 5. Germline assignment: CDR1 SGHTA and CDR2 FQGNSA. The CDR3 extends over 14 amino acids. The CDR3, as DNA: TGTGCCAGCAGCTTAGTGGACAGGGATGGGACCCAGTACTTC. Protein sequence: CASSLVDRDGTQYF.

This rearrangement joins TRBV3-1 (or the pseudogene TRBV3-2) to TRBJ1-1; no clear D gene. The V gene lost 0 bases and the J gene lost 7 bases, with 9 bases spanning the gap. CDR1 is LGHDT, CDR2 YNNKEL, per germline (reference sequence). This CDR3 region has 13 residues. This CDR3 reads CASSQETWNEAFF. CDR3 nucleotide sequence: TGTGCCAGCAGCCAAGAAACGTGGAATGAAGCTTTCTTT.

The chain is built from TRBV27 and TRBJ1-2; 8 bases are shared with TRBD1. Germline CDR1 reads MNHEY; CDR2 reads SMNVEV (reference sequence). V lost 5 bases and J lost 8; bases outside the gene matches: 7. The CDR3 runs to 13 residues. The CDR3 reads CASSEQGAGGYTF. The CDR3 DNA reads TGTGCCAGCAGTGAGCAGGGGGCAGGGGGCTACACCTTC.

The CDR3: CASSIGQRVNTGELFF. The CDR3 coding sequence is TGTGCCAGTAGTATCGGGCAGCGAGTGAACACCGGGGAGCTGTTTTTT. The chain uses TRBV19 and TRBJ2-2; D ambiguous. The germline gives CDR1 LNHDA, CDR2 SQIVND (reference sequence). The germline V and J ends were trimmed by 3 bases and 1 base, with 12 bases remaining between them. The CDR3 is made up of 16 amino acids.

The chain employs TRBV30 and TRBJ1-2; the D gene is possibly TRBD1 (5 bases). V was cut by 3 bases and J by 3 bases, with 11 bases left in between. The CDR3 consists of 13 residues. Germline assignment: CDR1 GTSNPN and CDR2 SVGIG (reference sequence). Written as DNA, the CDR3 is TGTGCCTGGAGCCCGGAGGGGCACTATGGCTACACCTTC. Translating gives CAWSPEGHYGYTF.

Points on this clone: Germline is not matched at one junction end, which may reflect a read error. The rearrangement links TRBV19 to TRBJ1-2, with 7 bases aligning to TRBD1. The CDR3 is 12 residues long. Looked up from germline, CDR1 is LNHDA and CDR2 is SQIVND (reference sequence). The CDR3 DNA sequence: TGTGCCAGTAGTACTTCGCGACAGGGCTCTTCCTTC. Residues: CASSTSRQGSSF.

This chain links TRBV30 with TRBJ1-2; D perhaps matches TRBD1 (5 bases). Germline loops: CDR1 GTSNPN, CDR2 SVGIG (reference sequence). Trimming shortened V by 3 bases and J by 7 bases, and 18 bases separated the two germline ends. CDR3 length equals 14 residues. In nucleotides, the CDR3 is TGTGCCTGGAGGGGATCCGGCAGGGTGTTTGGCTACACCTTC. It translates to CAWRGSGRVFGYTF.

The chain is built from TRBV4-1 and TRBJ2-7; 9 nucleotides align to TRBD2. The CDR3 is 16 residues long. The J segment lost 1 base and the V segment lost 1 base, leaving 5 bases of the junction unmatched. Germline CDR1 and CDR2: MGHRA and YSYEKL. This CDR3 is CASSQGPSGDSYEQYF. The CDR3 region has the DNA TGCGCCAGCAGCCAAGGCCCTAGCGGGGATTCCTACGAGCAGTACTTC.

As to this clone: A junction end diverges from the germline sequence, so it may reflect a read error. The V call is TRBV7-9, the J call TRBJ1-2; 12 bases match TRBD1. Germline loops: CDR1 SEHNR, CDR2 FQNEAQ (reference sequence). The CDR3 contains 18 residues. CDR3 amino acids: CASSLYIGGQGAYYGYTF. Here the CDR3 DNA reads TGTGCCAGCAGCTTATATATAGGGGGACAGGGGGCGTACTACGGCTACACCTTC.

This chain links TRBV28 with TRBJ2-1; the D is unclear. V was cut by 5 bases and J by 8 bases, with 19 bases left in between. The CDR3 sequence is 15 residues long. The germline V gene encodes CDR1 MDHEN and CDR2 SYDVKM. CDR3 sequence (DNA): TGTGCCAGCAGTGGCCGGGCCCTCAACGGCGATGAGCAGTTCTTC. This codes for CASSGRALNGDEQFF. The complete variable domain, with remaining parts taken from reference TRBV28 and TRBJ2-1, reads DVKVTQSSRYLVKRTGEKVFLECVQDMDHENMFWYRQDPGLGLRLIYFSYDVKMKEKGDIPEGYSVSREKKERFSLILESASTNQTSMYLCASSGRALNGDEQFFGPGTRLTVL.

CDR3 region: CASSQRNSPLHF. The CDR3, as DNA: TGTGCCAGTAGTCAGCGAAACTCACCCCTCCACTTT. The gene calls are TRBV19 and TRBJ1-6, with D uncertain. Deletions cut 5 bases from V and 10 bases from J, with 9 bases between. Germline V gene sequence: CDR1 LNHDA, CDR2 SQIVND (reference sequence). The CDR3 length is 12 residues.

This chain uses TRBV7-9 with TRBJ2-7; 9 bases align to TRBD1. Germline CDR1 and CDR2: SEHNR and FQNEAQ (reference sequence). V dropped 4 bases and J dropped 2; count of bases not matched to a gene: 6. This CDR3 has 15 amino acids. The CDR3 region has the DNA TGTGCCAGCAGCTCCGGACAGGGGCCCACCTACGAGCAGTACTTC. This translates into CASSSGQGPTYEQYF.

The CDR3 is CASSSAPLNVYGYTF. The CDR3 bases are TGTGCCAGCAGTTCCGCGCCTCTGAACGTTTATGGCTACACCTTC. The gene calls are TRBV27 and TRBJ1-2; D is unclear. Germline assignment: CDR1 MNHEY and CDR2 SMNVEV (reference sequence). V was pared by 4 bases and J by 5 bases, with 17 bases between. The CDR3 totals 15 residues.

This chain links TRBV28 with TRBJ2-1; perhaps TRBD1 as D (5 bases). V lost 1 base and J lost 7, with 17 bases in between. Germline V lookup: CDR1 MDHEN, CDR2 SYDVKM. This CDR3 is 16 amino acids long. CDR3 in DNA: TGTGCCAGCAGTTTATATGCAGGGCCAGGGTTGAATGAGCAGTTCTTC. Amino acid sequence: CASSLYAGPGLNEQFF.

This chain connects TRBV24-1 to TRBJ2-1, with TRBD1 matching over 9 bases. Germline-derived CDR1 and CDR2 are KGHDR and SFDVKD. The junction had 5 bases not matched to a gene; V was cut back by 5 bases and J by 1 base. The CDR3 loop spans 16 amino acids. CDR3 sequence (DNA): TGTGCCACCAGTGCAGTACAGGGGGCTTCCTACAATGAGCAGTTCTTC. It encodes CATSAVQGASYNEQFF.

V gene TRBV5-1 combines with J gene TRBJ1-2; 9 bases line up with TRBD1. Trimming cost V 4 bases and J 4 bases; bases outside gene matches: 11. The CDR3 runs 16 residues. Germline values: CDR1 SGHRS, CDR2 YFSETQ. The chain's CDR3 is CASSATGGTGGYGYTF. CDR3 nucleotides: TGCGCCAGCAGCGCAACAGGGGGCACCGGGGGCTATGGCTACACCTTC.

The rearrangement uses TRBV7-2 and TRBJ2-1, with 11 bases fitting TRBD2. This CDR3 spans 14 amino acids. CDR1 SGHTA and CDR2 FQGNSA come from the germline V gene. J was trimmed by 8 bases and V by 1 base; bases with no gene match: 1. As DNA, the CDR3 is TGTGCCAGCAGCTTAGGACTAGCGGGGTATGAGCAGTTCTTC. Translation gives CASSLGLAGYEQFF.

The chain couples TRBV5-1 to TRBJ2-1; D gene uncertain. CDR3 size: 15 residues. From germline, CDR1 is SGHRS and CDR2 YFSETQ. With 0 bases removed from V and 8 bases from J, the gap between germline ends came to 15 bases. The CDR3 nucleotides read TGCGCCAGCAGCTTGGATCGGCCCTCGAGGTATGAGCAGTTCTTC. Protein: CASSLDRPSRYEQFF.

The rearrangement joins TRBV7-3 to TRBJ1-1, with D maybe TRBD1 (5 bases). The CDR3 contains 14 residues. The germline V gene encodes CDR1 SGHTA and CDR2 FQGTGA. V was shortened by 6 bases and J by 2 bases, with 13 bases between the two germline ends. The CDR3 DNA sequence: TGTGCCAGCAGTAAAAATGGGGGAAACACTGAAGCTTTCTTT. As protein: CASSKNGGNTEAFF.

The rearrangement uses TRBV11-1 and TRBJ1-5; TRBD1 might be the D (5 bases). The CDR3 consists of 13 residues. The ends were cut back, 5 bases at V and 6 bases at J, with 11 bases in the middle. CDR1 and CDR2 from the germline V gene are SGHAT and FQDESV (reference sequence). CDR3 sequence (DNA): TGTGCCAGCAGCCTGTCAGGGCTTCAGCCCCAGCATTTT. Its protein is CASSLSGLQPQHF.

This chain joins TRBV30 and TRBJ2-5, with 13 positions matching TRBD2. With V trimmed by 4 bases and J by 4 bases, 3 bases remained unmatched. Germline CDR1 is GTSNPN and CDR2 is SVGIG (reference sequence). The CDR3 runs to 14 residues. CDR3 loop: CAWTLAGGVETQYF. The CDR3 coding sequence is TGTGCCTGGACACTAGCGGGGGGGGTAGAGACCCAGTACTTC.

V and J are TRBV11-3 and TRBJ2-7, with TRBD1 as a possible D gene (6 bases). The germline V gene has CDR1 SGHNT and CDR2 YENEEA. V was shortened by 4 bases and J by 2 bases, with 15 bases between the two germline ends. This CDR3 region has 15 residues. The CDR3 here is CASSSQGRETYEQYF. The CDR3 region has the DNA TGTGCCAGCAGCTCACAGGGAAGGGAGACCTACGAGCAGTACTTC.